This TCR beta chain is from a study of T-cell memory formation after mild COVID-19. Regarding the study as a whole: CD4/CD8 balance held among clones contracting day 15 to 85, and later expanders leaned CD4+.

TCRdb itself ran the 5' RACE reads through MiXCR, one entry per CDR3 protein. Seen here are over 300,000 distinct CDR3 sequences, about 20% observed once, and the top ten hold around a fifth. Looked up from germline, CDR1 is MNHEY and CDR2 is SVGAGI. The CDR3 is 17 amino acids. Trimming shortened V by 4 bases and J by 4 bases, and 19 bases separated the two germline ends. This clonotype was seen only a few times. The antigen is not known. The chain employs TRBV6-5 and TRBJ2-2, with a weak D call TRBD1 (5 bases). Sequencing was performed on PBMCs or a T cell subset sorted from them (not recorded which). This TCR was sampled from a man between 18 and 35 years old who had mild COVID-19 (a few samples of this study predate the infection). Cell type and time point are not known. CDR3 sequence reads: CASSSRFPQGATGELFF. The CDR3 bases are TGTGCCAGCAGTTCTCGGTTCCCTCAAGGGGCCACCGGGGAGCTGTTTTTT.